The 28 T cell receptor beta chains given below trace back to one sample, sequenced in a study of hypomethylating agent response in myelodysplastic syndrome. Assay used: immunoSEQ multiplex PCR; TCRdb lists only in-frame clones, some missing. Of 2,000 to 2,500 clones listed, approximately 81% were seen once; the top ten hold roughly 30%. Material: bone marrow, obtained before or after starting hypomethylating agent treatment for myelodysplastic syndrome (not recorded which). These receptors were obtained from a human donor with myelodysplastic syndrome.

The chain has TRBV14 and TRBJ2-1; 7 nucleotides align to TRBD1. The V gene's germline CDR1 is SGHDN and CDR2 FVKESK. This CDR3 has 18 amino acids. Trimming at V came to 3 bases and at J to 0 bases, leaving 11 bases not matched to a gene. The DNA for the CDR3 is TGTGCCAGCAGCCACCGAACAGGGGCAGAGGGCTCCTACAATGAGCAGTTCTTC. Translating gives CASSHRTGAEGSYNEQFF.

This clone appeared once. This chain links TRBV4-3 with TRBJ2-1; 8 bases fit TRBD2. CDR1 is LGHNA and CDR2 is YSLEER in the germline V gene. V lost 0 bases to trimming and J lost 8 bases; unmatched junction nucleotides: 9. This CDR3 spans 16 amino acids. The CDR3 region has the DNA TGCGCCAGCAGCCAAGACGGGACTAGAGGGGGGCATGAGCAGTTCTTC. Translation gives CASSQDGTRGGHEQFF.

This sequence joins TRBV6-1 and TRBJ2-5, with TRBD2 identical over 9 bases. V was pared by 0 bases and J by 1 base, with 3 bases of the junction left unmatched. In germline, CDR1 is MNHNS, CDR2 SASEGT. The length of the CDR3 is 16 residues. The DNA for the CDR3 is TGTGCCAGCAGTGAAGCCCCTAGCGGGGTCCAAGAGACCCAGTACTTC. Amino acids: CASSEAPSGVQETQYF.

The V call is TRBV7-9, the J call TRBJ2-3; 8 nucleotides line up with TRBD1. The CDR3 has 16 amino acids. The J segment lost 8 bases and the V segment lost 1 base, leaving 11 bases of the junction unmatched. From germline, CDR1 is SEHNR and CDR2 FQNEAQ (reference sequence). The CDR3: CASSLGGQGLSGTQYF. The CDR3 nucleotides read TGTGCCAGCAGCTTAGGAGGACAGGGACTTAGTGGTACGCAGTATTTT. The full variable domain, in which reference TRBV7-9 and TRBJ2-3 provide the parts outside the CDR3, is DTGVSQNPRHKITKRGQNVTFRCDPISEHNRLYWYRQTLGQGPEFLTYFQNEAQLEKSRLLSDRFSAERPKGSFSTLEIQRTEQGDSAMYLCASSLGGQGLSGTQYFGPGTRLTVL.

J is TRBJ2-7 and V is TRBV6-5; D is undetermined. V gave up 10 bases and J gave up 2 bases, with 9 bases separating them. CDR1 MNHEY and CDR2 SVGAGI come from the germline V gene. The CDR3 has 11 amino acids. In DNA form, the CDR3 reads TGTGCCACAACGCCCCCCTACGAGCAGTACTTC. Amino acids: CATTPPYEQYF.

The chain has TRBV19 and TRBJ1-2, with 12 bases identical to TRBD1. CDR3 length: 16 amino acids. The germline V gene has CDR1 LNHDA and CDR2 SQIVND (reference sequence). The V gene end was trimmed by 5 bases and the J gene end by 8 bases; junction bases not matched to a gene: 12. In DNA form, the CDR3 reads TGTGCCAGTAGTCTCCTCCCGGGACAGGGGGCAGGGGGCTACACCTTC. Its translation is CASSLLPGQGAGGYTF.

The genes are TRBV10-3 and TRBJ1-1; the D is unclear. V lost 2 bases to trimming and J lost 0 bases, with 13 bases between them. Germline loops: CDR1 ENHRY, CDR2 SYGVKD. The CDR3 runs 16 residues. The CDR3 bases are TGTGCCATCAGTGAGCAAGGCGGATCTATGAACACTGAAGCTTTCTTT. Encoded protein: CAISEQGGSMNTEAFF.

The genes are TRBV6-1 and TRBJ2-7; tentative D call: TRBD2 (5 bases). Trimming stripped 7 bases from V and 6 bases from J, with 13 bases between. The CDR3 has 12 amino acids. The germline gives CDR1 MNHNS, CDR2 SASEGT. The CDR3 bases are TGTGCCAGCAAATTCGGGGAAAGCGAGCAGTACTTC. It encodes CASKFGESEQYF.

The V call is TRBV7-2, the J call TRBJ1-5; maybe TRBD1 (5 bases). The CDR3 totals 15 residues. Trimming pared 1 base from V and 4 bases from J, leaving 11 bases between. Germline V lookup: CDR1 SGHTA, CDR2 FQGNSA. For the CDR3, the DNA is TGTGCCAGCAGCTTAGTAACAGGCCAAAATCAGCCCCAGCATTTT. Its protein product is CASSLVTGQNQPQHF. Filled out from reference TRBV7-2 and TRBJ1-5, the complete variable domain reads GAGVSQSPSNKVTEKGKDVELRCDPISGHTALYWYRQSLGQGLEFLIYFQGNSAPDKSGLPSDRFSAERTGGSVSTLTIQRTQQEDSAVYLCASSLVTGQNQPQHFGDGTRLSIL.

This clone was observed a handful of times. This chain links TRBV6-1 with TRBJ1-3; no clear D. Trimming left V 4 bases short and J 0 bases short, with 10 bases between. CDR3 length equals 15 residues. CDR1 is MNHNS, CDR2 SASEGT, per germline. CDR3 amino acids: CASSVELYSGNTIYF. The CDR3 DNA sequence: TGTGCCAGCAGTGTGGAGCTATACTCTGGAAACACCATATATTTT.

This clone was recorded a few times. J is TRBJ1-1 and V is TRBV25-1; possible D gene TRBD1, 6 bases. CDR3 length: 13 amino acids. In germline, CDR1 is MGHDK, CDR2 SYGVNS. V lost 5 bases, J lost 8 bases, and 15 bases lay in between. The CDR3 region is CASSRGDLPEAFF. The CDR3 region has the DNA TGTGCCAGCAGTAGGGGGGATTTACCCGAAGCTTTCTTT.

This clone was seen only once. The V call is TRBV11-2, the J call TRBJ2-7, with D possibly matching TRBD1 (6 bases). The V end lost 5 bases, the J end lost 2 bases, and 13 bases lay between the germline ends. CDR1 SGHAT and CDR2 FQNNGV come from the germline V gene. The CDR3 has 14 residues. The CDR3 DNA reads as TGTGCCAGCAGCACAGTCAGGGGTCCCTACGAGCAGTACTTC. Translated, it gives CASSTVRGPYEQYF.

The CDR3 region has the DNA TGTGCCAGCAGCCGAGACCCGAACACTGAAGCTTTCTTT. It translates to CASSRDPNTEAFF. The gene calls are TRBV7-9 and TRBJ1-1; D call uncertain. The germline V gene encodes CDR1 SEHNR and CDR2 FQNEAQ (reference sequence). The V gene lost 5 bases and the J gene lost 1 base, with 8 bases spanning the gap. The CDR3 extends over 13 amino acids.

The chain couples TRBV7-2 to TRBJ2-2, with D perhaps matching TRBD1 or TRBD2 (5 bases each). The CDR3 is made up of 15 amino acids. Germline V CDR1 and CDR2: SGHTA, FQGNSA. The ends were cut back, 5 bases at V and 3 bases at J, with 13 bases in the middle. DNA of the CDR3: TGTGCCAGCAGCGCCTCGGGACCCCACACCGGGGAGCTGTTTTTT. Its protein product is CASSASGPHTGELFF. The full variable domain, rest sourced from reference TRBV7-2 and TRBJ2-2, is GAGVSQSPSNKVTEKGKDVELRCDPISGHTALYWYRQSLGQGLEFLIYFQGNSAPDKSGLPSDRFSAERTGGSVSTLTIQRTQQEDSAVYLCASSASGPHTGELFFGEGSRLTVL.

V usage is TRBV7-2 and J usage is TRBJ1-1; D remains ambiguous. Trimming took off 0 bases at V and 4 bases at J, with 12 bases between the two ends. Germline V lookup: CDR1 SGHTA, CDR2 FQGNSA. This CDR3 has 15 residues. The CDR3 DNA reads TGTGCCAGCAGCTTAGCGCGCCAGCGGGGCACTGAAGCTTTCTTT. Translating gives CASSLARQRGTEAFF.

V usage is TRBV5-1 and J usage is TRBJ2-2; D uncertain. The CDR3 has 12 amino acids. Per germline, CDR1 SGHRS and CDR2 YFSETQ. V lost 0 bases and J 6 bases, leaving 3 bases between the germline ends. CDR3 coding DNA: TGCGCCAGCAGCTTGGTGTCCGGGGAGCTGTTTTTT. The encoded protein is CASSLVSGELFF.

The CDR3 region is CASSLGEAFF. As DNA, the CDR3 is TGTGCCAGCAGTCTGGGGGAAGCTTTCTTT. The J gene is TRBJ1-1, the V gene TRBV2, with no clear D. Per germline, CDR1 SNHLY and CDR2 FYNNEI. V was cut by 5 bases and J by 8 bases, with 6 bases left in between. This CDR3 has 10 residues.

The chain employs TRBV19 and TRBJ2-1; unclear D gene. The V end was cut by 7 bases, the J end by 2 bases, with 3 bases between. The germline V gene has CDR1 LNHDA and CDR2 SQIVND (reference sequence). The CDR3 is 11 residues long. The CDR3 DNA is TGTGCCAGTACGGCCTACAATGAGCAGTTCTTC. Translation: CASTAYNEQFF.

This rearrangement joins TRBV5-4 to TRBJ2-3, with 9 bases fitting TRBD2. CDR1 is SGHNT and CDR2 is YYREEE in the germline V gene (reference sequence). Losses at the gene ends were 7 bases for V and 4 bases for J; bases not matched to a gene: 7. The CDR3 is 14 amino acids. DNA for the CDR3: TGTGCCAGCTTAAAGCGGGGGGAGGCAGATACGCAGTATTTT. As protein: CASLKRGEADTQYF.

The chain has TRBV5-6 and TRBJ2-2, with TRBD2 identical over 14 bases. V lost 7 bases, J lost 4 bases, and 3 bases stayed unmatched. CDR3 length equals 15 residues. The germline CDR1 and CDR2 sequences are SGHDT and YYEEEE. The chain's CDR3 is CASQGLAGGTGELFF. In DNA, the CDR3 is TGTGCCAGCCAAGGACTAGCGGGAGGCACCGGGGAGCTGTTTTTT. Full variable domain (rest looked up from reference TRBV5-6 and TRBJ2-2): DAGVTQSPTHLIKTRGQQVTLRCSPKSGHDTVSWYQQALGQGPQFIFQYYEEEERQRGNFPDRFSGHQFPNYSSELNVNALLLGDSALYLCASQGLAGGTGELFFGEGSRLTVL.

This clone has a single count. DNA of the CDR3: TGTGCCAGTAGTCTCACATCACCGGGACACCCTGCGGATACGCAGTATTTT. This encodes CASSLTSPGHPADTQYF. The chain recombines TRBV19 with TRBJ2-3; the D gene is possibly TRBD1 (6 bases). Germline V gene data show CDR1 as LNHDA and CDR2 as SQIVND (reference sequence). Trimming took 5 bases from V and 6 from J, leaving 24 bases between them. This CDR3 has 17 residues.

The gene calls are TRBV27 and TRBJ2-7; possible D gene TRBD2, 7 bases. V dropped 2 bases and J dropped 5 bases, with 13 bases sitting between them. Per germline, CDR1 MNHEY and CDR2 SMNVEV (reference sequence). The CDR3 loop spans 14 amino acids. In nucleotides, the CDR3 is TGTGCCAGCAGTTTAGGGCAGGGGAGGGACGAGCAGTACTTC. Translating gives CASSLGQGRDEQYF.

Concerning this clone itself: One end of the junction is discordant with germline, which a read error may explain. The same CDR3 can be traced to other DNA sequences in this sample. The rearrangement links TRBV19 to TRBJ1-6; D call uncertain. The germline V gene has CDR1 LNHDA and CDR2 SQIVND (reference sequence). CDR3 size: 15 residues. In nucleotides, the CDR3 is TGTGCCAGTAGTATGTCGGGAGTCGGTAATTCGCCCCTCCACTTT. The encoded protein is CASSMSGVGNSPLHF.

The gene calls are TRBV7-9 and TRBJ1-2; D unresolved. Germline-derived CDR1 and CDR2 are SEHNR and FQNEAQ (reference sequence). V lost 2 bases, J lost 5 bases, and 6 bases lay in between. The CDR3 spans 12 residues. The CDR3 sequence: CASSLLEYGYTF. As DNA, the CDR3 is TGTGCCAGCAGCTTACTCGAGTATGGCTACACCTTC.

CDR3 in amino acids: CASSNVGGLSGNTIYF. The CDR3 nucleotides are TGTGCCAGCAGCAATGTCGGGGGCCTCTCTGGAAACACCATATATTTT. The chain is built from TRBV7-2 and TRBJ1-3, with D perhaps matching TRBD1 (6 bases). V lost 5 bases to trimming and J lost 0 bases, with 14 bases between them. Looked up from germline, CDR1 is SGHTA and CDR2 is FQGNSA. The CDR3 runs 16 residues.

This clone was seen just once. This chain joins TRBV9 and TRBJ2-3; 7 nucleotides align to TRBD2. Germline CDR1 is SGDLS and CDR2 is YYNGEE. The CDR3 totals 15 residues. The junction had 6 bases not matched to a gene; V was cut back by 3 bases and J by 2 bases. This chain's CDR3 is CASSASAGTTDTQYF. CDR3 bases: TGTGCCAGCAGCGCTTCAGCGGGGACCACAGATACGCAGTATTTT.

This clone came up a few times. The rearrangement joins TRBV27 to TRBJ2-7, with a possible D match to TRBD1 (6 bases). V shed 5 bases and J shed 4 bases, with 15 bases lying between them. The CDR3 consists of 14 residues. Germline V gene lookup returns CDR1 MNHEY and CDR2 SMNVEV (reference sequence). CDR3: CASSLGTQGYEQYF. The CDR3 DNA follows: TGTGCCAGCAGTCTCGGGACCCAGGGGTACGAGCAGTACTTC.

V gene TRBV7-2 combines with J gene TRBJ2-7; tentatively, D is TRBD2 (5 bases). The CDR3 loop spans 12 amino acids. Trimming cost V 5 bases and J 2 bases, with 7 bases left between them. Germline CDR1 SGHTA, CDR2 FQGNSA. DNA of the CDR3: TGTGCCAGCAGCCTCGGGACCTACGAGCAGTACTTC. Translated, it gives CASSLGTYEQYF.